Below, one TCR beta chain is given with its context. The data belong to a study of cytomegalovirus exposure and HLA in healthy donors. At the level of the study: The 550 to 800 first-cohort repertoires and the roughly 130 validation repertoires shared the same platform, a later analysis reported.

Here immunoSEQ multiplex PCR was the method, and the copy in TCRdb shows in-frame clones only, minus some. The sample carries about 130,000 clones, roughly nine tenths recorded once. V shed 5 bases, J shed 6 bases, and the junction held 8 bases outside the gene matches. The CDR3 spans 15 residues. Looked up from germline, CDR1 is MNHEY and CDR2 is SMNVEV (reference sequence). Sequenced sample: PBMCs. The V call is TRBV27, the J call TRBJ1-5; TRBD1 matches at 9 bases. The source is a woman under 30 in good health and CMV-seronegative. CDR3 in amino acids: CASSDTGTGFQPQHF. CDR3 in DNA: TGTGCCAGCAGTGACACCGGGACAGGGTTTCAGCCCCAGCATTTT.